The following is a T cell receptor (beta chain) sequence with its context. CDR1 is SGHRS, CDR2 YFSETQ, per germline. The length of the CDR3 is 15 residues. Trimming pared 0 bases from V and 5 bases from J, leaving 14 bases between. The sample belongs to a study of blood T cell repertoires in COVID-19. Profiled with immunoSEQ multiplex PCR; TCRdb holds only in-frame clones, not every one. The profile shows 150,000 to 200,000 clones, about four fifths of them singletons. This TCR came from a woman aged 65 to 85 who had recovered from COVID-19. Source material: peripheral blood. The chain combines TRBV5-1 with TRBJ2-5, with a weak D call TRBD2 (6 bases). CDR3 coding DNA: TGCGCCAGCAGCTTGGCGCTAGGAGGAGGGGAGACCCAGTACTTC. This codes for CASSLALGGGETQYF. Supplemented by reference TRBV5-1 and TRBJ2-5, the full variable domain reads KAGVTQTPRYLIKTRGQQVTLSCSPISGHRSVSWYQQTPGQGLQFLFEYFSETQRNKGNFPGRFSGRQFSNSRSEMNVSTLELGDSALYLCASSLALGGGETQYFGPGTRLLVL.